Included here is one T cell receptor beta chain sequence, with context. Its specificity is unknown. Unique molecular identifiers were used in preparing the TCRbeta library. MiXCR, run by TCRdb on the PCR reads, gives a single entry per CDR3 protein. The table lists approximately 1,000,000 distinct CDR3 sequences, under 30% of them singletons. The data are from a study of T-cell reconstitution after alpha-beta-depleted transplantation in children. Overall study results and limits: T-cell numbers and diversity one year post-transplant derived largely from freshly generated T cells. By about two months after transplant, alpha-beta T cells reportedly arose from several hundred graft clones that had expanded. Surviving recipient T cells and thymic progenitors accounted for the high day-60 TCRbeta diversity observed in some patients.

This CDR3 comprises 15 residues. The germline V gene has CDR1 SNHLY and CDR2 FYNNEI. The J segment lost 4 bases and the V segment lost 0 bases, leaving 2 bases of the junction unmatched. The sequence derives from a boy in the first two years of life who had a stem cell transplant for SCID, so the T cells may come from the graft donor. The sample consisted of PBMCs, mostly from graft donor cells, taken 360 days after TCRalphabeta/CD19-depleted stem cell transplant. This chain links TRBV2 with TRBJ2-3; 9 nucleotides line up with TRBD2. The CDR3 loop reads CASSEASGGSDTQYF. The CDR3 DNA is TGTGCCAGCAGTGAAGCTAGCGGGGGTTCAGATACGCAGTATTTT.